This is a list of T cell receptor beta chains from one sample in a study of circulating CD8 cells and anti-PD-1 response in melanoma. TCRdb ran MiXCR on the reads and lists one entry per CDR3 protein. The profile shows over 250 distinct CDR3 sequences, around 9.6% of them singletons. The sample in question was CD8+ T cells from PBMCs, obtained at baseline or after one month of anti-PD-1 therapy (not recorded which). The source is a human donor with melanoma. The CDR3 runs from the conserved cysteine through the conserved F or W. D genes are given only for firm matches. Expanded clones get a size class; other rows say once, few or many, or leave the size out.

TRBV25-1	TRBJ2-5	medium-sized	NA	TGTGCCAGCAGTAGGCCGCTCCTCGAGACCCAGTACTTC	CASSRPLLETQYF
TRBV20-1	TRBJ2-7	medium-sized	NA	TGCAGTGCGGATTCCCTAACAGCTGGCGAGCAGTACTTC	CSADSLTAGEQYF
TRBV2	TRBJ2-1	medium-sized	NA	TGTGCCAGCAGGCCGCGGGGAAGTTACAACAATGAGCAGTTCTTC	CASRPRGSYNNEQFF
TRBV3-1	TRBJ2-7	medium-sized	TRBD2	TGTGCCAGCAGCCAAGGGGAGGGGCGGAGCTCCTACGAGCAGTACTTC	CASSQGEGRSSYEQYF
TRBV28	TRBJ1-1	medium-sized	NA	TGTGCCAGCAGGGCCGACCTCCTCGAAGCTTTCTTT	CASRADLLEAFF
TRBV19	TRBJ1-1	NA	NA	TGTGCCAGTAGACAGCGGGTAGGCACTGAAGCCTTCTTT	CASRQRVGTEAFF
TRBV6-1	TRBJ2-7	medium-sized	NA	TGTGCCAGCAGTGAAGGGACGGGGGTCGACGAGCAGTACTTC	CASSEGTGVDEQYF
TRBV3-1	TRBJ1-6	medium-sized	TRBD1	TGTGCCAGCAGCAGGGGGGAGGACAGGGGAACCGGATCACCCCTCCACTTT	CASSRGEDRGTGSPLHF
TRBV4-1	TRBJ2-3	NA	TRBD1	TGCGCCAGCAGCCAACAACAGGGGGAGGTAGATACGCAGTATTTT	CASSQQQGEVDTQYF
TRBV29-1	TRBJ1-1	few	NA	TGCAGCGCTGGGGGGATGGACACTGAAGCTTTCTTT	CSAGGMDTEAFF
TRBV4-1	TRBJ1-1	medium-sized	NA	TGCGCCAGCAGCCAAGATTGGGGAGCCCCGGGCGCTGAAGCTTTCTTT	CASSQDWGAPGAEAFF
TRBV14	TRBJ2-7	medium-sized	NA	TGTGCCAGCAGCCTGCTGGATAAGAAAATAGCCTACGAGCAGTACTTC	CASSLLDKKIAYEQYF
TRBV28	TRBJ2-7	medium-sized	NA	TGTGCCAGCAGTAGCCGGAGGTACGAGCAGTACTTC	CASSSRRYEQYF
TRBV2	TRBJ2-7	medium-sized	NA	TGTGCCAGGAGAGCTTCAGGGAACGAGCAGTACTTC	CARRASGNEQYF
TRBV28	TRBJ1-2	NA	NA	TGTGCCAGCAGTTTATCAAGCTGGGGAACTTATGGCTACACCTTC	CASSLSSWGTYGYTF
TRBV20-1	TRBJ2-7	medium-sized	NA	TGCAGTGCTAGAAACACAGGGCTGTCCTACGAGCAGTACTTC	CSARNTGLSYEQYF
TRBV28	TRBJ1-2	medium-sized	TRBD1	TGTGCCAGCAGTGTGCAAATGACAGGGGGTAATGGCTACACCTTC	CASSVQMTGGNGYTF
TRBV4-2	TRBJ2-7	medium-sized	TRBD2	TGTGCCAGCAGCCAAGAAGTGAGCGGGGCCCTCGAGCAGTACTTC	CASSQEVSGALEQYF
TRBV20-1	TRBJ2-7	large	NA	TGCAGTGCTAGAGATCATGCCAGCCTCTCCTACGAGCAGTACTTC	CSARDHASLSYEQYF
TRBV30	TRBJ2-3	NA	NA	TGTGCCTGGACCCCGCCTGAGCGGCGATTGACAGATACGCAGTATTTT	CAWTPPERRLTDTQYF
TRBV2	TRBJ1-2	medium-sized	NA	TGTGCCAGCGATGCACAGGGTGGAGGCTACACCTTC	CASDAQGGGYTF
TRBV7-9	TRBJ1-5	medium-sized	NA	TGTGCCAGCAGCGACGGTGGCCAGCCCCAGCATTTT	CASSDGGQPQHF
TRBV4-1	TRBJ2-3	medium-sized	NA	TGCGCCAGCAGCCTAGCGGAAAGCACAGATACGCAGTATTTT	CASSLAESTDTQYF
TRBV7-2	TRBJ1-1	medium-sized	NA	TGTGCCAGCAGCTTAGTCGGAGGGGCTGATGAAGCTTTCTTT	CASSLVGGADEAFF
TRBV19	TRBJ2-7	medium-sized	NA	TGTGCCAGTAGTATAGAAGGCCCCTACGAGCAGTACTTC	CASSIEGPYEQYF
TRBV20-1	TRBJ2-7	medium-sized	TRBD2	TGCAGTGTATTAGCGGGGGGGCACAGCTACGAGCAGTACTTC	CSVLAGGHSYEQYF
TRBV28	TRBJ2-7	medium-sized	NA	TGTGCCAGCAGAATCCATTCGGGTACCTACGAGCAGTACTTC	CASRIHSGTYEQYF
TRBV20-1	TRBJ2-1	medium-sized	TRBD2	TGCAGTGCTAGAGGAGGACTAGCGGAGCAGTTCTTC	CSARGGLAEQFF
TRBV5-4	TRBJ2-2	medium-sized	TRBD1	TGTGCCAGCCTACCGGGACAGGGGGCAAACGGGGAGCTGTTTTTT	CASLPGQGANGELFF
TRBV5-5	TRBJ1-5	medium-sized	NA	TGTGCCAGCAGCGCGGACGGGGAGTTCAATCAGCCCCAGCATTTT	CASSADGEFNQPQHF
TRBV23-1	TRBJ2-3	medium-sized	TRBD2	TGCGCCAGCAGTCAATCGTTGGAGCGGGACACAGATACGCAGTATTTT	CASSQSLERDTDTQYF
TRBV28	TRBJ2-5	medium-sized	TRBD2	TGTGCCAGCAGTTTCCCCTCCGCGACTAGCGGGGGACAAGAGACCCAGTACTTC	CASSFPSATSGGQETQYF
TRBV10-3	TRBJ2-3	medium-sized	TRBD2	TGTGCCATCAAGAAGCGGGGGGGCACAGATACGCAGTATTTT	CAIKKRGGTDTQYF
TRBV2	TRBJ1-1	medium-sized	NA	TGTGCCAGCAGCGCCTTAGGGGCTTTCTTT	CASSALGAFF
TRBV27	TRBJ2-7	medium-sized	TRBD1	TGTGCCAGCAGTAGGTTAACCGGGACAGCAACGGCCTACGAGCAGTACTTC	CASSRLTGTATAYEQYF
TRBV7-9	TRBJ1-2	medium-sized	TRBD1	TGTGCCAGCAGCCAGATGACAGGGATGGACTATGGCTACACCTTC	CASSQMTGMDYGYTF
TRBV27	TRBJ2-2	medium-sized	NA	TGTGCCAGCAGTTTGGGGGGTCCCGGGGAGCTGTTTTTT	CASSLGGPGELFF
TRBV19	TRBJ2-7	large	TRBD1	TGTGCCAGTACTCCGACAGGGGGAATATACGAGCAGTACTTC	CASTPTGGIYEQYF
TRBV27	TRBJ2-5	medium-sized	NA	TGTGCCAGCAGTCCACCGACCCAGTACTTC	CASSPPTQYF
TRBV20-1	TRBJ2-7	medium-sized	TRBD1	TGCAGTGCGGACTGGGGACAGGGATTGAGTTACGAGCAGTACTTC	CSADWGQGLSYEQYF
TRBV7-3	TRBJ1-1	medium-sized	TRBD1	TGTGCCAGCAGCTCAGGGGGCTCAGGAAAGGCCACTGAAGCTTTCTTT	CASSSGGSGKATEAFF
TRBV19	TRBJ2-4	medium-sized	NA	TGTGCCAGTAGGGACAGCCTGGGAAACATTCAGTACTTC	CASRDSLGNIQYF
TRBV14	TRBJ1-5	medium-sized	NA	TGTGCCAGCAGCCAATCGCCCGGGGGCTTTCAGCATTTT	CASSQSPGGFQHF
TRBV20-1	TRBJ2-1	medium-sized	NA	TGCAGTGCTAGATCGGCCGGGTACAATGAGCAGTTCTTC	CSARSAGYNEQFF
TRBV11-2	TRBJ2-7	medium-sized	NA	TGTGCCAGCAGCTTAGGGGGGACATATTCCTACGAGCAGTACTTC	CASSLGGTYSYEQYF
TRBV9	TRBJ1-1	medium-sized	NA	TGTGCCAGCAGCGGACATGAAACTGAAGCTTTCTTT	CASSGHETEAFF